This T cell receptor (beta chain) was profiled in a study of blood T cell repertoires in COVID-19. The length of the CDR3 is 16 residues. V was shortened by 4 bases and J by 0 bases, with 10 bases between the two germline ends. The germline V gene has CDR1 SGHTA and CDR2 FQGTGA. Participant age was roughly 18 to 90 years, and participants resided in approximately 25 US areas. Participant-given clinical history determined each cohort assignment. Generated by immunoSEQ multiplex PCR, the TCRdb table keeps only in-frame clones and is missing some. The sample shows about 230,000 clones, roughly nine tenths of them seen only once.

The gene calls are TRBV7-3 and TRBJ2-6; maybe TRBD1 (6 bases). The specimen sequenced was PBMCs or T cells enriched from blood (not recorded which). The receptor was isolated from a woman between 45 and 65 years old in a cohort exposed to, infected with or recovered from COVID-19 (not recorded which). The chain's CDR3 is CASSYTGNSGANVLTF. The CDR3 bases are TGTGCCAGCAGCTATACAGGGAACTCTGGGGCCAACGTCCTGACTTTC.